Below are 5 T cell receptor beta chains sequenced from a single sample in a study. Each CDR3 protein gets one entry after TCRdb re-called the 5' RACE reads with MiXCR. The sample carries about 32,000 distinct CDR3 sequences, roughly a quarter recorded once. Sequencing input: memory CD4+ T cells sorted from blood. As for subset: memory CD4+ T cells, CD4+CD45RO+CD25-. Receptor source: a female donor with breast cancer.

This clonotype has at least ten counts. The V gene is TRBV27, the J gene TRBJ2-3, with TRBD1 matching over 8 bases. The V gene end was trimmed by 2 bases and the J gene end by 6 bases; junction bases not matched to a gene: 4. The length of the CDR3 is 14 residues. From germline, CDR1 is MNHEY and CDR2 SMNVEV (reference sequence). The CDR3 DNA sequence: TGTGCCAGCAGTTTAGGGCAGGGGGCCGATACGCAGTATTTT. This codes for CASSLGQGADTQYF.

The rearrangement links TRBV7-3 to TRBJ2-2; 10 bases are shared with TRBD2. Germline CDR1 is SGHTA and CDR2 is FQGTGA. The CDR3 sequence is 15 residues long. Trimming cost V 2 bases and J 6 bases; bases outside gene matches: 3. The CDR3 DNA sequence: TGTGCCAGCAGCTTAGCCAGCGGGGGGGCCGGGGAGCTGTTTTTT. Translating gives CASSLASGGAGELFF.

This clonotype appeared many times. V gene TRBV20-1 combines with J gene TRBJ2-1, with D tentatively TRBD2 (6 bases). CDR1 DFQATT and CDR2 SNEGSKA come from the germline V gene (reference sequence). The CDR3 extends over 16 amino acids. Deletions cut 1 base from V and 7 bases from J, with 20 bases between. CDR3 DNA sequence: TGCAGTGCTAGAGGTGGGGCGGGATCGAATGGTAATGAGCAGTTCTTC. Encoded protein: CSARGGAGSNGNEQFF.

This clonotype came up a few times. The chain recombines TRBV29-1 with TRBJ1-5; D might be TRBD1 (5 bases). The CDR3 is made up of 13 amino acids. Germline V CDR1 and CDR2: SQVTM, ANQGSEA. V gave up 7 bases and J gave up 12 bases, with 22 bases separating them. The CDR3: CSAIAGPTLFQHF. Written as DNA, the CDR3 is TGCAGCGCCATAGCGGGACCTACGTTGTTCCAGCATTTT. The full variable domain, its missing parts supplied by reference TRBV29-1 and TRBJ1-5, is SAVISQKPSRDICQRGTSLTIQCQVDSQVTMMFWYRQQPGQSLTLIATANQGSEATYESGFVIDKFPISRPNLTFSTLTVSNMSPEDSSIYLCSAIAGPTLFQHFGDGTRLSIL.

This clonotype showed up many times. This chain links TRBV12-3 or TRBV12-4 with TRBJ1-2; 8 bases line up with TRBD1. V was pared by 6 bases and J by 6 bases, with 6 bases of the junction left unmatched. This CDR3 has 13 amino acids. The CDR3: CASSLGQVDGYTF. DNA of the CDR3: TGTGCCAGCAGCCTGGGACAGGTCGATGGCTACACCTTC.